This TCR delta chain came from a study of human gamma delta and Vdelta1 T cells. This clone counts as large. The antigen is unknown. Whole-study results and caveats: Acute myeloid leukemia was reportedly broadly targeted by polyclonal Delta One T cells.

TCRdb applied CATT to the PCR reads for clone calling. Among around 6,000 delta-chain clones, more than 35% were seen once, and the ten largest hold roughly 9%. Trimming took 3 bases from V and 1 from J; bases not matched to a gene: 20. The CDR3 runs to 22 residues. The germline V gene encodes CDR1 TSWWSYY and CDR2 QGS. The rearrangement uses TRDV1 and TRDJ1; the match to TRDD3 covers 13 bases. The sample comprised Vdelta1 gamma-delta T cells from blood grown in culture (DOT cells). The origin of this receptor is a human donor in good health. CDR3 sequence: CALGDPRFLIVLGDTGTDKLIF. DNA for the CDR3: TGTGCTCTTGGGGACCCCCGCTTCCTGATCGTACTGGGGGATACGGGCACCGATAAACTCATCTTT.